This TCR beta chain was captured in a study of Graves' ophthalmopathy and Graves' hyperthyroidism. Many counts were recorded for this clonotype. The antigen is undetermined. The study, taken as a whole, reports: The authors also found most expanded thyroid clonotypes above 0.001 frequency in blood.

This CDR3 has 14 amino acids. V was cut by 3 bases and J by 8 bases, with 16 bases left in between. CDR1 is SGHTA, CDR2 FQGNSA, per germline. Using RNA transcripts, the TCR beta CDR3 regions were amplified. Scientists carried out first-round RT-PCR using HTBI primers and then a second-round multiplex PCR. TCRdb passed the multiplex PCR reads through MiXCR, listing each CDR3 protein once. The repertoire holds roughly 610,000 distinct CDR3 sequences, with about 20% as singletons. In this cohort, patients with other autoimmune diseases, uncontrolled infections, pregnancy or lactation were excluded. This clonotype was sampled from a woman under 30 with stable Graves' hyperthyroidism. Some clones in this sample may be carry-over from other donors' samples. The V and J genes are TRBV7-2 and TRBJ1-2; D may be TRBD1 (6 bases). Material for sequencing was peripheral blood. DNA of the CDR3: TGTGCCAGCAGCTTGGGAGGACAGTCCATCGGCTACACCTTC. Amino acids: CASSLGGQSIGYTF.